A single T cell receptor (beta chain) is shown here with its context. Antigen: not known. This CDR3 has 15 residues. CDR1 is MNHEY and CDR2 is SMNVEV in the germline V gene (reference sequence). This sample stems from a study of CXCR3-negative and CXCR3-positive naive CD8 T cells. Sorts performed in triplicate captured more than 250,000 cells each from every CD8+ T cell subset. Study results and limitations: Comparison of naive cells showed more hydrophobic TRB CDR3s in CXCR3-positive than in CXCR3-negative naive cells. Within a donor, both naive subsets shared TRBV-TRBJ usage, unlike memory cells. CXCR3 expression partially decreased after cryopreservation; most assays used fresh PBMCs. Comparably high diversity marked both naive subsets, whereas memory CD8+ cells had much lower diversity.

All TRB cDNA libraries came from 5' RACE performed with UMI labels. TCRdb reanalyzed the 5' RACE reads, giving one entry per CDR3 protein sequence and no DNA. Its table lists approximately 100,000 distinct CDR3 sequences. This TCR was sampled from a human donor in good health. Some clones in this sample may be carry-over from other donors' samples. Sequences were obtained from naive CXCR3+ CD8+ T cells from blood. Subset here: CD45RO-CCR7+CD27+CD95- naive CD8+ T cells expressing CXCR3 (TNR3+). The chain has TRBV27 and TRBJ1-6. CDR3 loop: CASKYNEFHNSPLHF.